This note documents a single T cell receptor (beta chain) sequence. Its antigen remains unknown. At the DNA level, this CDR3 is encoded by other sequences in the same sample as well. Researchers partitioned CD4+ cells into CD45RA+ naive and CD45RA-negative memory subsets. Using immunoSEQ multiplex PCR, the repertoire was profiled, and TCRdb retains in-frame clones only, with some absent. The sample yields roughly 1,500,000 clones, about 98% seen once. These data are taken from a study of shared clonotypes between healthy human individuals. Notes on the study in general: Among donors, clonotype sharing was expected to be affected by sequencing depth. Since donors were few, the genetic and exposure-history diversity represented was limited.

The CDR3 covers 13 residues. The V gene's germline CDR1 is ENHRY and CDR2 SYGVKD. V was clipped by 0 bases and J by 3 bases, with 5 bases between them. The chain combines TRBV10-3 with TRBJ1-2; D possibly corresponds to TRBD1 (5 bases). The sequenced sample was naive CD4+ T cells sorted from blood. Subset in this sample: CD45RA+ positively selected. The receptor was derived from a man aged 25 to 45 in good health. CDR3 sequence: CAISESRDYGYTF. CDR3 nucleotide sequence: TGTGCCATCAGTGAGTCCAGGGACTATGGCTACACCTTC.